Following are 22 T cell receptor beta chains from one sample sequenced in a study of blood T cell repertoires in COVID-19. Generated by immunoSEQ multiplex PCR, the TCRdb table keeps only in-frame clones and is missing some. The sample lists under 350,000 clones, about nine tenths occurring once. Sequenced material: PBMCs or T cells enriched from blood (not recorded which). These receptors were taken from a man in his fifties or sixties who had recovered from COVID-19.

The V gene is TRBV9, the J gene TRBJ1-2; 8 bases align to TRBD1. CDR3 length equals 12 residues. The V gene's germline CDR1 is SGDLS and CDR2 YYNGEE. Trimming cost V 4 bases and J 6 bases; bases outside gene matches: 2. CDR3 in DNA: TGTGCCAGCAGCTCGACAGGGGATGGCTACACCTTC. This encodes CASSSTGDGYTF.

The genes are TRBV5-6 and TRBJ2-7, with D perhaps matching TRBD1 (5 bases). The CDR3 runs 15 residues. The V gene lost 4 bases and the J gene lost 5 bases, with 19 bases spanning the gap. CDR1 SGHDT and CDR2 YYEEEE come from the germline V gene. The DNA for the CDR3 is TGTGCCAGCAGCCCCGACAGTCCTAGGTGGCACGAGCAGTACTTC. It encodes CASSPDSPRWHEQYF.

Only one count was recorded for this clone. DNA for the CDR3: TGTGCCTGGAGGGCAGGGTTCAATCAGCCCCAGCATTTT. Translated: CAWRAGFNQPQHF. The chain is built from TRBV30 and TRBJ1-5; D is possibly TRBD1 (5 bases). The V end lost 3 bases, the J end lost 3 bases, and 9 bases lay between the germline ends. Germline CDR1 GTSNPN, CDR2 SVGIG (reference sequence). CDR3 length: 13 amino acids.

This clone was observed a single time. V is TRBV4-1 and J is TRBJ2-1, with 8 bases that match TRBD2. The trim removed 3 bases at V and 3 bases at J, leaving 4 bases unmatched. CDR1 MGHRA and CDR2 YSYEKL come from the germline V gene. The CDR3 is 15 residues long. The CDR3 region has the DNA TGCGCCAGCAGCCACCAGCGGGAGCTCTACAATGAGCAGTTCTTC. It is translated as CASSHQRELYNEQFF.

The chain employs TRBV19 and TRBJ1-2, with TRBD1 identical over 9 bases. V gave up 3 bases and J gave up 7 bases; unmatched junction bases: 9. The CDR3 runs 15 residues. Germline V CDR1 and CDR2: LNHDA, SQIVND (reference sequence). The CDR3 is CASSMVDRGFVGYTF. In DNA, the CDR3 is TGTGCCAGTAGTATGGTGGACAGGGGATTTGTTGGCTACACCTTC.

The DNA of the CDR3 is TGTGCCAGCAGTTTACAGGGCCGCGGCTACACCTTC. This translates into CASSLQGRGYTF. The rearrangement uses TRBV12-3 or TRBV12-4 and TRBJ1-2; tentatively, D is TRBD1 (5 bases). This CDR3 contains 12 residues. The V gene lost 2 bases and the J gene lost 8 bases, with 9 bases spanning the gap.

This clone was counted between two and nine times. The gene calls are TRBV11-2 and TRBJ1-3; perhaps TRBD1 as D (5 bases). Germline assignment: CDR1 SGHAT and CDR2 FQNNGV. CDR3 length: 17 residues. The V end was cut by 3 bases, the J end by 2 bases, with 17 bases between. This CDR3 is CASSFGTNPRTGNTIYF. CDR3 DNA: TGTGCCAGCAGCTTCGGGACTAACCCGAGAACTGGAAACACCATATATTTT.

This clone was recorded only once. At one end, the junction sequence differs from germline, possibly due to a read error. The chain is built from TRBV7-3 and TRBJ2-4; D perhaps matches TRBD1 (6 bases). The CDR3 runs 13 residues. In germline, CDR1 is SGHTA, CDR2 FQGTGA. For the CDR3, the DNA is TGTGCCAGCAGCTTACCGGGACAACTTCTAGCCGGCTTC. It yields the protein CASSLPGQLLAGF.

V usage is TRBV15 and J usage is TRBJ1-2, with D possibly TRBD1 on 5 matching bases. The CDR3 has 14 residues. Germline values: CDR1 LNHNV, CDR2 YYDKDF (reference sequence). V lost 4 bases, J lost 6 bases, and 15 bases lay in between. Here the CDR3 reads CATSTRGTGDGYTF. In nucleotides, the CDR3 is TGTGCCACCAGCACAAGGGGTACGGGGGATGGCTACACCTTC.

The rearrangement joins TRBV10-1 to TRBJ2-1, with 9 bases fitting TRBD2. From germline, CDR1 is WNHNN and CDR2 SYGVQD (reference sequence). The CDR3 covers 14 residues. Trimming removed 2 bases from V and 9 bases from J; junction bases left unmatched: 5. CDR3 protein: CASSEGLATGEQFF. For the CDR3, the DNA is TGCGCCAGCAGTGAGGGACTAGCGACGGGTGAGCAGTTCTTC.

The rearrangement joins TRBV18 to TRBJ2-1; 10 bases map to TRBD1. With V trimmed by 4 bases and J by 2 bases, 2 bases remained unmatched. Germline loops: CDR1 KGHSH, CDR2 LQKENI. This CDR3 contains 15 residues. This chain's CDR3 is CASSQDRGTYNEQFF. CDR3 in DNA: TGTGCCAGCTCACAGGACAGGGGGACCTACAATGAGCAGTTCTTC.

The chain joins TRBV4-3 to TRBJ2-7; weak D call: TRBD1 (6 bases). The CDR3 is made up of 15 amino acids. V lost 0 bases and J 2 bases, leaving 11 bases between the germline ends. Per germline, CDR1 LGHNA and CDR2 YSLEER. CDR3 sequence (DNA): TGCGCCAGCAGCCAAGATGTCAGGGGAGCCTACGAGCAGTACTTC. Translated, it gives CASSQDVRGAYEQYF.

This chain joins TRBV3-1 (or the pseudogene TRBV3-2) and TRBJ1-6, with unresolved D. The CDR3 loop spans 16 amino acids. CDR1 and CDR2 (germline): LGHDT, YNNKEL (reference sequence). The V end was cut by 4 bases, the J end by 2 bases, with 12 bases between. CDR3 amino acids: CASSPIDLTYNSPLHF. The CDR3, as DNA: TGTGCCAGCAGCCCTATCGATCTCACCTATAATTCACCCCTCCACTTT.

The chain employs TRBV21-1 and TRBJ2-7; the listed D gene, TRBD1, was not tested against the DNA. TRBV21-1 is given as a pseudogene. CDR3 length: 15 amino acids. CDR3 residues: CASSNGGRKVYEQYF. The CDR3 DNA sequence: TGTGCCAGCAGCAACGGTGGCAGGAAGGTCTACGAGCAGTACTTC.

A remark on this clone: The junction departs from germline at one end; a sequencing error may be responsible. The gene calls are TRBV7-7 and TRBJ2-1; D ambiguous. CDR1 is SSHAT and CDR2 is FNYEAQ in the germline V gene (reference sequence). The CDR3 has 13 residues. CDR3 sequence: CASSLLPSNEQFF. The CDR3 DNA reads TGTGCTAGCAGCTTACTTCCCAGCAATGAGCAGTTCTTC.

V and J are TRBV18 and TRBJ1-5; D is uncertain. V lost 3 bases and J 1 base, leaving 4 bases between the germline ends. Germline V gene data show CDR1 as KGHSH and CDR2 as LQKENI. The CDR3 totals 13 residues. CDR3 region: CASSPASNQPQHF. CDR3 in DNA: TGTGCCAGCTCACCCGCGAGCAATCAGCCCCAGCATTTT.

This clone was seen more than once but under ten times. The chain links TRBV6-5 to TRBJ2-7; weak D call: TRBD2 (6 bases). The CDR3 is 14 amino acids. Germline V CDR1 and CDR2: MNHEY, SVGAGI. With 5 bases removed from V and 3 bases from J, the gap between germline ends came to 14 bases. For the CDR3, the DNA is TGTGCCAGCAGTAAATCCGGGACTCTCTACGAGCAGTACTTC. This gives the protein CASSKSGTLYEQYF.

The gene calls are TRBV19 and TRBJ1-3; 7 bases agree with TRBD1. V lost 5 bases and J lost 0; bases outside the gene matches: 4. This CDR3 is 15 amino acids long. The germline CDR1 and CDR2 sequences are LNHDA and SQIVND (reference sequence). CDR3 region: CASSGQGVSGNTIYF. For the CDR3, the DNA is TGTGCCAGTAGTGGGCAGGGGGTCTCTGGAAACACCATATATTTT.

The chain carries TRBV6-1 and TRBJ1-1; D not certain. CDR1 is MNHNS, CDR2 SASEGT, per germline. V was shortened by 2 bases and J by 0 bases, with 13 bases between the two germline ends. CDR3 size: 16 residues. The CDR3 region has the DNA TGTGCCAGCAGTGAACTCAGTACCATCATGAACACTGAAGCTTTCTTT. Its protein is CASSELSTIMNTEAFF.

The chain recombines TRBV3-1 (or the pseudogene TRBV3-2) with TRBJ2-3, with TRBD1 matching 8 bases. V trimming: 4 bases; J trimming: 0 bases; junction bases outside the gene matches: 6. CDR1 and CDR2 from the germline V gene are LGHDT and YNNKEL (reference sequence). The CDR3 runs to 16 residues. CDR3 sequence: CASSPRRGRSTDTQYF. As DNA, the CDR3 is TGTGCCAGCAGCCCCCGCAGGGGGCGAAGCACAGATACGCAGTATTTT.

This sequence joins TRBV14 and TRBJ1-1; 10 nucleotides match TRBD1. The CDR3 loop spans 15 amino acids. V shed 3 bases, J shed 0 bases, and the junction held 1 base outside the gene matches. Germline CDR1 SGHDN, CDR2 FVKESK. The CDR3 loop is CASSQTGGMNTEAFF. CDR3 coding DNA: TGTGCCAGCAGCCAGACAGGGGGCATGAACACTGAAGCTTTCTTT.

The chain employs TRBV29-1 and TRBJ1-2, with 8 bases lining up with TRBD1. The CDR3 has 15 residues. Unmatched junction bases numbered 11, after V lost 1 base and J lost 7 bases. Germline CDR1 is SQVTM and CDR2 is ANQGSEA. The CDR3: CSVEGRQGYYAGYTF. The CDR3 nucleotides read TGCAGCGTTGAAGGCCGACAGGGGTATTACGCTGGCTACACCTTC.